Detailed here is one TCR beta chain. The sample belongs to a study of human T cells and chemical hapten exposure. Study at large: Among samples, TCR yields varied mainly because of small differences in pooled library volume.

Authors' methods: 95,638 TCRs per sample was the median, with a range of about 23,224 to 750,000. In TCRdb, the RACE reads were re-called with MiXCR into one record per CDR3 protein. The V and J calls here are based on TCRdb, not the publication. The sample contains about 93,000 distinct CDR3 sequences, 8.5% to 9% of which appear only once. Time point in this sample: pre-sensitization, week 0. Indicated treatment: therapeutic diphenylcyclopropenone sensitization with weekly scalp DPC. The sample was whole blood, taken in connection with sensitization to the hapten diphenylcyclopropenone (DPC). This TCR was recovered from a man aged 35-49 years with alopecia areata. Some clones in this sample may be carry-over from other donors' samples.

DNA for the CDR3: TGTGCCAGCAGCTATTGGGACAGGGGAGAGACCCAGTACTTC. Protein sequence: CASSYWDRGETQYF. This chain joins TRBV5-4 and TRBJ2-5; the match to TRBD1 covers 10 bases. V was pared by 3 bases and J by 4 bases, with 3 bases of the junction left unmatched. This CDR3 comprises 14 residues. CDR1 is SGHNT, CDR2 YYREEE, per germline (reference sequence).